This TCR beta chain was retrieved from a study of blood T cell repertoires in COVID-19. Here immunoSEQ multiplex PCR was the method, and the copy in TCRdb shows in-frame clones only, minus some. Among about 100,000 clones listed, approximately 84% were seen once. Germline V gene lookup returns CDR1 SGHRS and CDR2 YFSETQ. With 2 bases removed from V and 3 bases from J, the gap between germline ends came to 12 bases. The CDR3 has 14 residues. Sample: peripheral blood. The chain uses TRBV5-1 and TRBJ2-7; a possible D gene is TRBD1 (6 bases). The source of this sequence is a human donor in a cohort sampled during active COVID-19. CDR3 coding DNA: TGCGCCAGCAGCTTTTCGACAGGTGACTACGAGCAGTACTTC. Amino acid sequence: CASSFSTGDYEQYF.